These 7 T cell receptor beta chains originate from one sample sequenced in a study of blood T cell repertoires in COVID-19. Assay: immunoSEQ multiplex PCR; the TCRdb copy retains only in-frame clones and omits some. This table holds over 150,000 clones, 75% to 90% found once. Sequenced sample: peripheral blood. All receptors derive from a woman aged 55-70 years with acute or convalescent COVID-19.

The chain uses TRBV28 and TRBJ2-3; 12 positions agree with TRBD1. Germline V CDR1 and CDR2: MDHEN, SYDVKM. The CDR3 has 14 amino acids. The J segment lost 4 bases and the V segment lost 6 bases, leaving 2 bases of the junction unmatched. CDR3 protein: CASSGDRGPDTQYF. DNA for the CDR3: TGTGCCAGCAGCGGGGACAGGGGGCCAGATACGCAGTATTTT.

This chain links TRBV18 with TRBJ1-1, with D possibly TRBD1 on 5 matching bases. V lost 3 bases, J lost 4 bases, and 15 bases lay in between. CDR3 size: 15 residues. The germline V gene encodes CDR1 KGHSH and CDR2 LQKENI. The DNA for the CDR3 is TGTGCCAGCTCACCGGGAAGGGGCTTGGTCACTGAAGCTTTCTTT. This translates into CASSPGRGLVTEAFF.

J is TRBJ2-5 and V is TRBV5-1; the D gene is possibly TRBD1 (5 bases). The germline V gene encodes CDR1 SGHRS and CDR2 YFSETQ. There are 13 residues in the CDR3. Trimming cost V 3 bases and J 4 bases, with 10 bases left between them. CDR3 DNA: TGCGCCAGCAGCTCTCAGGGAAGAGAGACCCAGTACTTC. It translates to CASSSQGRETQYF.

The CDR3 DNA is TGTGCCAGCAGCCGCGGTGGATCAACGGCGTCCTACGAGCAGTACTTC. Encoded protein: CASSRGGSTASYEQYF. The rearrangement links TRBV11-2 to TRBJ2-7; D is undetermined. The V and J ends lost 5 bases and 1 base respectively, with 18 bases between them. The CDR3 consists of 16 residues. Germline V lookup: CDR1 SGHAT, CDR2 FQNNGV.

The CDR3 DNA sequence: TGCGCCAGCAGCCAAGATTGGCGGGGCTACACCTTC. The encoded protein is CASSQDWRGYTF. The chain has TRBV4-3 and TRBJ1-2; no definite D call. Trimming removed 0 bases at V and 8 bases at J, with 7 bases between. The CDR3 loop spans 12 amino acids. Germline V CDR1 and CDR2: LGHNA, YSLEER.

This chain uses TRBV13 with TRBJ1-1, with 8 bases lining up with TRBD1. The germline V gene encodes CDR1 PRHDT and CDR2 FYEKMQ (reference sequence). This CDR3 has 16 residues. The ends lost 5 bases at V and 1 base at J; junction bases unmatched: 9. For the CDR3, the DNA is TGTGCCAGCAGCCCCCGACAGGGGAGGGGGAACACTGAAGCTTTCTTT. It specifies CASSPRQGRGNTEAFF.

This chain uses TRBV15 with TRBJ2-7; perhaps TRBD1 as D (6 bases). The ends were cut back, 0 bases at V and 2 bases at J, with 11 bases in the middle. The CDR3 contains 15 residues. Germline lookup yields CDR1 LNHNV and CDR2 YYDKDF (reference sequence). CDR3 loop: CATSRDHREAYEQYF. The CDR3 DNA reads TGTGCCACCAGCAGAGATCACAGGGAAGCCTACGAGCAGTACTTC.